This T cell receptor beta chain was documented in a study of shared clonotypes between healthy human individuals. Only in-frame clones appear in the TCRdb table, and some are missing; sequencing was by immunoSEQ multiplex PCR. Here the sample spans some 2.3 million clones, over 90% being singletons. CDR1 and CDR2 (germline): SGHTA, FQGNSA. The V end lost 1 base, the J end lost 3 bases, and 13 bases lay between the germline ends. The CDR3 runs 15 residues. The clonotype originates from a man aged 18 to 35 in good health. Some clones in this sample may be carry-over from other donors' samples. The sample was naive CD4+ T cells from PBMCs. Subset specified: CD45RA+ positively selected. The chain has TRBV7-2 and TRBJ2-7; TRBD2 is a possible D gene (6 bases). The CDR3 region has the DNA TGTGCCAGCAGCTTAGTGCGGGATGGGGGCTACGAGCAGTACTTC. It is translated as CASSLVRDGGYEQYF.